The present TCR beta chain was sequenced within a study of CD8 T cells in Susac syndrome. FACS enriched CD8+ TEMRA cells, while bulk CD8+ and CD4+ were negatively isolated. CDR3 length: 16 amino acids. V gave up 4 bases and J gave up 5 bases; unmatched junction bases: 5. Germline V lookup: CDR1 SEHNR, CDR2 FQNEAQ (reference sequence). Reverse transcription of about 0.45 to 1 ug RNA was performed with random hexamers. Via MiXCR, TCRdb re-called the immunoSEQ multiplex PCR reads, giving one row per CDR3 protein. The profile shows about 300,000 distinct CDR3 sequences, about 89% of them singletons. Sequencing was performed on CD8+ T cells from PBMCs. The TCR was taken from a human donor with multiple sclerosis. This chain uses TRBV7-9 with TRBJ2-5; 15 positions match TRBD2. The CDR3 sequence: CASSSGTSGGSETQYF. The CDR3 DNA follows: TGTGCCAGCAGCTCCGGGACTAGCGGGGGGAGTGAGACCCAGTACTTC.